The 3 T cell receptor beta chains listed next were all sequenced from one sample in a study of blood T cell repertoires in COVID-19. This table comes from immunoSEQ multiplex PCR, and its TCRdb copy is limited to in-frame clones, with some not included. The table has some 500,000 clones, over 75% seen once. The specimen sequenced was PBMCs or T cells enriched from blood (not recorded which). The receptors were gathered from a woman between 35 and 50 years old who had recovered from COVID-19.

This chain uses TRBV21-1 with TRBJ2-1; the table assigns TRBD2, which was not confirmed against the DNA. TRBV21-1 is termed a pseudogene. The CDR3 has 15 residues. The CDR3 is CASSKDGSGNNEQFF. The DNA of the CDR3 is TGTGCCAGCAGCAAAGACGGTAGCGGGAACAATGAGCAGTTCTTC.

The V gene is TRBV4-3, the J gene TRBJ1-2; no definite D call. The V and J ends lost 0 bases and 1 base respectively, with 18 bases between them. This CDR3 comprises 18 residues. Germline-derived CDR1 and CDR2 are LGHNA and YSLEER. The CDR3 region has the DNA TGCGCCAGCAGCCAAGATCTAGTTATTATAGGGAGTAACTATGGCTACACCTTC. This codes for CASSQDLVIIGSNYGYTF.

The chain recombines TRBV2 with TRBJ1-5; TRBD1 matches 8 bases. The CDR3 runs to 15 residues. From germline, CDR1 is SNHLY and CDR2 FYNNEI. The junction had 4 bases not matched to a gene; V was cut back by 3 bases and J by 3 bases. CDR3 region: CASSDLDRANQPQHF. In nucleotides, the CDR3 is TGTGCCAGCAGTGATCTGGACAGGGCCAATCAGCCCCAGCATTTT.